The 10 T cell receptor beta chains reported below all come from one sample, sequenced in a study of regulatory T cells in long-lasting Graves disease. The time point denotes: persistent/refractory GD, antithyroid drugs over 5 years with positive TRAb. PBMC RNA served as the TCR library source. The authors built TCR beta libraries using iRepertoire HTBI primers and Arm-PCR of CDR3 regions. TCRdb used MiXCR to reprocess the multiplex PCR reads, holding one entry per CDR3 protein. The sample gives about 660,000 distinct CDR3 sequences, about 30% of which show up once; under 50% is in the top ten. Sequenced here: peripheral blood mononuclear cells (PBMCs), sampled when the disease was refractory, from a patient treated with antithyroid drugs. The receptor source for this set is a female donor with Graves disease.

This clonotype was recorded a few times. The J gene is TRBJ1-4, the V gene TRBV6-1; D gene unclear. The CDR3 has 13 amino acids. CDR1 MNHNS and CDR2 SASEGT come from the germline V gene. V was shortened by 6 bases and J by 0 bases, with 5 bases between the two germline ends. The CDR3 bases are TGTGCCAGCAGCAATCCAACTAATGAAAAACTGTTTTTT. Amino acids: CASSNPTNEKLFF.

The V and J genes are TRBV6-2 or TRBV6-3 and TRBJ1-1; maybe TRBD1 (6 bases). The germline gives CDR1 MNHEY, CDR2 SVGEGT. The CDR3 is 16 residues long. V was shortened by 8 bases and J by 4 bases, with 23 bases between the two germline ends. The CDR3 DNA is TGTGCCAGCGGCGAGTCCGGGACATCACTCGGCACTGAAGCTTTCTTT. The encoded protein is CASGESGTSLGTEAFF.

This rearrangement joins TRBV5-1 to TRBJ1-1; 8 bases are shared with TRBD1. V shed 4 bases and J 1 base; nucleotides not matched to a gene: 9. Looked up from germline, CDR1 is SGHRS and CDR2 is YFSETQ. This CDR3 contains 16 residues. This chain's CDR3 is CASSTQPQGENTEAFF. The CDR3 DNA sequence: TGCGCCAGCAGCACACAACCACAGGGGGAGAACACTGAAGCTTTCTTT.

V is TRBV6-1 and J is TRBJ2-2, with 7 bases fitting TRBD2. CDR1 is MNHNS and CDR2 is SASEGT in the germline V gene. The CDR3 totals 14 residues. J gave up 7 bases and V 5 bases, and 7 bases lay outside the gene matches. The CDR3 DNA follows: TGTGCCAGCAGTAACGGGCTAGCGGTCGGGGAGCTGTTTTTT. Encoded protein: CASSNGLAVGELFF.

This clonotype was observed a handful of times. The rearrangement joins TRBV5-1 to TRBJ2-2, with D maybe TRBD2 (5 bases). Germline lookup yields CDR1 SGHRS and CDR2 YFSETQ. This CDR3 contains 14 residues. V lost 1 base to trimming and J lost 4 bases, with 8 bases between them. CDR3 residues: CASSLNGVTGELFF. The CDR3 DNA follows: TGCGCCAGCAGCTTGAACGGGGTCACCGGGGAGCTGTTTTTT.

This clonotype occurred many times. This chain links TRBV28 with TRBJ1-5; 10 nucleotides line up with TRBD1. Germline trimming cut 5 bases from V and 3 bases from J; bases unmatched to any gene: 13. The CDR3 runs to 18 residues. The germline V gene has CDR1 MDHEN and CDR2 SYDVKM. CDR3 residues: CASSPGQGRLLDNQPQHF. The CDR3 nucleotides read TGTGCCAGCAGTCCGGGACAGGGGAGACTGTTAGACAATCAGCCCCAGCATTTT. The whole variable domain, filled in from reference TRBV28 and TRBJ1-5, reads DVKVTQSSRYLVKRTGEKVFLECVQDMDHENMFWYRQDPGLGLRLIYFSYDVKMKEKGDIPEGYSVSREKKERFSLILESASTNQTSMYLCASSPGQGRLLDNQPQHFGDGTRLSIL.

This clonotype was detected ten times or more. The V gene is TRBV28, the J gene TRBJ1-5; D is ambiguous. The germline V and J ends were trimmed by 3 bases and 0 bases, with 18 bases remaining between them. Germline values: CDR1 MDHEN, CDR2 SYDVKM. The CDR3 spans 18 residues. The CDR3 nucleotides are TGTGCCAGCAGTTTTAGTTTCGGTTTGGGGAATAGCAATCAGCCCCAGCATTTT. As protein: CASSFSFGLGNSNQPQHF.

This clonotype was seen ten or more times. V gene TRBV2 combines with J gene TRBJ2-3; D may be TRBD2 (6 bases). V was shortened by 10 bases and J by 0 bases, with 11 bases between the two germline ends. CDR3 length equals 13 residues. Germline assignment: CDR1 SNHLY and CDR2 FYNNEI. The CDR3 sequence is CAKTSPSTDTQYF. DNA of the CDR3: TGTGCCAAGACTAGTCCAAGCACAGATACGCAGTATTTT.

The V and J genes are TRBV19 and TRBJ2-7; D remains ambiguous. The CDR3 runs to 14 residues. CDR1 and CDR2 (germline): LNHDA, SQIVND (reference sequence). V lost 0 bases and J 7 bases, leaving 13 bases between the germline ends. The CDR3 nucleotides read TGTGCCAGTAGTATAGATCACGAGGCTTGGGAGCAGTACTTC. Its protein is CASSIDHEAWEQYF.

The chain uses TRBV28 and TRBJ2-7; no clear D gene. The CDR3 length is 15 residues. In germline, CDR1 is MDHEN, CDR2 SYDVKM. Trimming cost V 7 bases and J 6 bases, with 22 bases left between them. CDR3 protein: CASTPEQVSNGEQYF. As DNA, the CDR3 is TGTGCCAGCACTCCCGAGCAGGTTTCCAACGGCGAGCAGTACTTC.